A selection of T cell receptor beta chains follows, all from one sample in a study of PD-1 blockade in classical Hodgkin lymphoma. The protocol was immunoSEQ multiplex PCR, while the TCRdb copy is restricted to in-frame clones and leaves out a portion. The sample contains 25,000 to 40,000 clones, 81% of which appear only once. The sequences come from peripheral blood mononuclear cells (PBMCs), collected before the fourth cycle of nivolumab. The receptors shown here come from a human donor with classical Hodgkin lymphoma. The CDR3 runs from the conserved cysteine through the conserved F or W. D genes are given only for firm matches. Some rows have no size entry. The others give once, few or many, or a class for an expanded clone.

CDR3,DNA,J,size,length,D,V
CASSPLITQYF,TGTGCCAGCAGCCCCTTGATTACGCAGTATTTT,TRBJ2-3,.,11,.,TRBV5-8
CASSLGPIRQDQETQYF,TGCGCCAGCAGCCTAGGGCCAATACGACAGGACCAAGAGACCCAGTACTTC,TRBJ2-5,few,17,.,TRBV4-1
CASSFQRQINEKLFF,TGTGCCAGCAGTTTTCAGAGGCAAATTAATGAAAAACTGTTTTTT,TRBJ1-4,.,15,.,TRBV28
CAISAGTEGAKNIQYF,TGTGCCATCAGCGCCGGGACAGAAGGAGCCAAAAACATTCAGTACTTC,TRBJ2-4,.,16,TRBD1,TRBV10-3
CASSGDRAGLSPLHF,TGTGCCAGCAGTGGAGACAGGGCGGGGCTTTCACCCCTCCACTTT,TRBJ1-6,.,15,TRBD1,TRBV6-1
CASSRSGVYTDTQYF,TGCGCCAGCAGCCGCTCAGGGGTTTATACAGATACGCAGTATTTT,TRBJ2-3,.,15,.,TRBV4-1
CASSVRQFNQPQHF,TGTGCCAGCAGTGTACGGCAGTTCAATCAGCCCCAGCATTTT,TRBJ1-5,.,14,.,TRBV6-1
CASSQEGATYEQYF,TGTGCCAGCAGCCAGGAAGGGGCGACTTACGAGCAGTACTTC,TRBJ2-7,.,14,.,TRBV4-2
CASSLLDTGELFF,TGTGCCAGCAGCTTACTGGACACCGGGGAGCTGTTTTTT,TRBJ2-2,.,13,.,TRBV7-9
CASSFLWGAYTF,TGTGCCAGTAGTTTTTTATGGGGGGCCTACACCTTC,TRBJ1-2,.,12,.,TRBV19
CASSEVSGPYNEQFF,TGTGCCAGCAGTGAAGTTAGCGGGCCTTACAATGAGCAGTTCTTC,TRBJ2-1,medium-sized,15,TRBD2,TRBV6-1
CSVKLTGGYTEAFF,TGCAGCGTCAAACTGACAGGGGGCTACACTGAAGCTTTCTTT,TRBJ1-1,.,14,TRBD1,TRBV29-1
CATSRGGGQGTEAFF,TGTGCCACCAGCAGAGGGGGGGGGCAAGGCACTGAAGCTTTCTTT,TRBJ1-1,.,15,.,TRBV15
CASRGAVGPAGNTIYF,TGTGCCAGCAGGGGGGCGGTGGGGCCGGCTGGAAACACCATATATTTT,TRBJ1-3,.,16,.,TRBV6-6
CASSIWTGDQPQHF,TGTGCCAGTAGTATTTGGACAGGGGATCAGCCCCAGCATTTT,TRBJ1-5,.,14,TRBD1,TRBV19
CASSSTGTISYEQYF,TGTGCCAGCAGCTCAACAGGGACCATCTCCTACGAGCAGTACTTC,TRBJ2-7,.,15,.,TRBV5-6
CASSQGTEETQYF,TGCGCCAGCAGCCAAGGGACAGAAGAGACCCAGTACTTC,TRBJ2-5,.,13,.,TRBV4-3
CASSLAGGGNQPQHF,TGTGCCAGCAGCTTAGCAGGGGGCGGCAATCAGCCCCAGCATTTT,TRBJ1-5,.,15,TRBD1,TRBV7-3
CSVADSNIGLWGDTEAFF,TGCAGCGTTGCGGACTCAAACATAGGGCTATGGGGAGACACTGAAGCTTTCTTT,TRBJ1-1,.,18,.,TRBV29-1
CASSSSDGLEEQYF,TGTGCCAGCAGTTCCTCCGACGGACTTGAAGAGCAGTACTTC,TRBJ2-7,.,14,.,TRBV2
CASSGGTSGRPTYEQYF,TGTGCCAGCAGCGGCGGGACTAGCGGGAGGCCCACCTACGAGCAGTACTTC,TRBJ2-7,.,17,TRBD2,TRBV9
CASTAYRGTNTEAFF,TGTGCCAGTACCGCCTACAGGGGTACGAACACTGAAGCTTTCTTT,TRBJ1-1,few,15,TRBD1,TRBV11-3
CASTGGPGLTTEAFF,TGTGCCAGTACTGGGGGACCGGGACTGACTACTGAAGCTTTCTTT,TRBJ1-1,few,15,.,TRBV19
CASSLLQGARANEKLFF,TGTGCCAGCAGTCTACTACAGGGGGCAAGGGCTAATGAAAAACTGTTTTTT,TRBJ1-4,once,17,TRBD1,TRBV28
CASSLGTGGTQPQHF,TGTGCCAGCAGCCTCGGGACAGGGGGAACGCAGCCCCAGCATTTT,TRBJ1-5,.,15,TRBD1,TRBV7-6
CASSFYRATYNEQFF,TGTGCCAGCAGCTTCTACAGGGCCACCTACAATGAGCAGTTCTTC,TRBJ2-1,.,15,.,TRBV11-2
CASSLDTGTPRVEAFF,TGTGCCAGCAGCTTAGATACCGGGACACCCCGAGTAGAAGCTTTCTTT,TRBJ1-1,.,16,.,TRBV7-8
CASSSVRDRGKDTGELFF,TGTGCCAGCAGCTCGGTCCGGGACAGGGGCAAAGACACCGGGGAGCTGTTTTTT,TRBJ2-2,.,18,TRBD1,TRBV5-6
CASSLVSGVGVEQYF,TGCGCCAGCAGCTTGGTTTCGGGAGTCGGGGTCGAGCAGTACTTC,TRBJ2-7,.,15,.,TRBV5-1
CASSLVRSSPNGYTF,TGTGCCAGCAGCTTAGTCCGGAGTTCTCCCAATGGCTACACCTTC,TRBJ1-2,once,15,.,TRBV7-9
CASSTHRGGRSSYEQYF,TGTGCCAGCAGCACCCACCGGGGGGGCCGGTCGTCCTACGAGCAGTACTTC,TRBJ2-7,.,17,TRBD2,TRBV7-9
CASRRRNSGELFF,TGTGCCAGTAGAAGAAGAAACTCAGGGGAGCTGTTTTTT,TRBJ2-2,.,13,.,TRBV19
CASSSRSGFTYEQYF,TGTGCCAGCAGCTCCCGGTCGGGTTTTACCTACGAGCAGTACTTC,TRBJ2-7,.,15,.,TRBV5-4
CASSQDRHIVDTIYF,TGTGCCAGCAGCCAAGACAGACACATCGTGGACACCATATATTTT,TRBJ1-3,.,15,.,TRBV4-2
CASRLGSLGEQYF,TGTGCCAGCAGATTGGGGTCTTTGGGGGAGCAGTACTTC,TRBJ2-7,.,13,.,TRBV5-6
CASSYGRGTGELFF,TGTGCCAGCAGTTACGGCAGGGGCACCGGGGAGCTGTTTTTT,TRBJ2-2,.,14,.,TRBV6-5
CATSTDYGYTF,TGTGCCACATCGACGGACTATGGCTACACCTTC,TRBJ1-2,.,11,.,TRBV28
CASSPLQREEDTQYF,TGTGCCAGCAGCCCGCTCCAGCGGGAAGAGGATACGCAGTATTTT,TRBJ2-3,.,15,TRBD2,TRBV4-2
CASSWTSYGYTF,TGTGCCAGCAGTTGGACAAGCTATGGCTACACCTTC,TRBJ1-2,.,12,.,TRBV13
CASSQKGGFVTQHF,TGTGCCAGCAGCCAAAAGGGAGGGTTCGTGACCCAGCATTTT,TRBJ1-5,.,14,.,TRBV7-2
CASSSQSSFNEKLFF,TGTGCCAGTAGTTCGCAGAGCAGCTTTAATGAAAAACTGTTTTTT,TRBJ1-4,.,15,.,TRBV19